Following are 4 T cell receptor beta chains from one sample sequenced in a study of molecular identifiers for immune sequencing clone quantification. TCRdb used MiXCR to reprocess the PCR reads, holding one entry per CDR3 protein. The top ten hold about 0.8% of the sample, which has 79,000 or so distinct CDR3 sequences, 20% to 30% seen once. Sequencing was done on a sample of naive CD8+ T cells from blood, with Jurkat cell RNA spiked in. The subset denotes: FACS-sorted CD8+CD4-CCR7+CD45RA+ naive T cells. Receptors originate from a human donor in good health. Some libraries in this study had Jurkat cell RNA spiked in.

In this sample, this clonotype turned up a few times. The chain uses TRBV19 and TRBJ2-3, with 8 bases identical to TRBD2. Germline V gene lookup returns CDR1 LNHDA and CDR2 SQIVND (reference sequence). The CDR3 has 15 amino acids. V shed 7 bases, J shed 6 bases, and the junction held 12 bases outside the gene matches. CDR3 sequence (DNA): TGTGCCAGTACCTGGACTAGCTTCCATTGGGATACGCAGTATTTT. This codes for CASTWTSFHWDTQYF. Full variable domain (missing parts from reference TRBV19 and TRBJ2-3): DGGITQSPKYLFRKEGQNVTLSCEQNLNHDAMYWYRQDPGQGLRLIYYSQIVNDFQKGDIAEGYSVSREKKESFPLTVTSAQKNPTAFYLCASTWTSFHWDTQYFGPGTRLTVL.

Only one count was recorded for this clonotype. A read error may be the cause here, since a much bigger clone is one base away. CDR3 DNA: TGTGCCAGCAGTACCTATAGCGGGGGAAACACAGATACGCAGTGTTTT. Amino acids: CASSTYSGGNTDTQCF. The chain uses TRBV6-5 and TRBJ2-3, with 9 positions matching TRBD2. The V gene's germline CDR1 is MNHEY and CDR2 SVGAGI. The CDR3 spans 16 residues.

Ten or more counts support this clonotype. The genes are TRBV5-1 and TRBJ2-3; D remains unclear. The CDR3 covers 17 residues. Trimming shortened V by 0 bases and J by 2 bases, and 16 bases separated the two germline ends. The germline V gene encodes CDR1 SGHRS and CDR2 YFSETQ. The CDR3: CASSLDSSSTFTDTQYF. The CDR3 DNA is TGCGCCAGCAGCTTGGATTCTTCCAGCACCTTCACAGATACGCAGTATTTT.

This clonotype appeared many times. The CDR3 spells CASSLFGTTNTEAFF. Here the CDR3 DNA reads TGTGCCAGCAGCTTATTTGGCACAACGAACACTGAAGCTTTCTTT. The gene calls are TRBV7-3 and TRBJ1-1; D call uncertain. In germline, CDR1 is SGHTA, CDR2 FQGTGA. Trimming took 2 bases from V and 1 from J, leaving 11 bases between them. CDR3 length: 15 amino acids. Combining the CDR3 with reference TRBV7-3 and TRBJ1-1 gives the whole variable domain GAGVSQTPSNKVTEKGKYVELRCDPISGHTALYWYRQSLGQGPEFLIYFQGTGAADDSGLPNDRFFAVRPEGSVSTLKIQRTERGDSAVYLCASSLFGTTNTEAFFGQGTRLTVV.